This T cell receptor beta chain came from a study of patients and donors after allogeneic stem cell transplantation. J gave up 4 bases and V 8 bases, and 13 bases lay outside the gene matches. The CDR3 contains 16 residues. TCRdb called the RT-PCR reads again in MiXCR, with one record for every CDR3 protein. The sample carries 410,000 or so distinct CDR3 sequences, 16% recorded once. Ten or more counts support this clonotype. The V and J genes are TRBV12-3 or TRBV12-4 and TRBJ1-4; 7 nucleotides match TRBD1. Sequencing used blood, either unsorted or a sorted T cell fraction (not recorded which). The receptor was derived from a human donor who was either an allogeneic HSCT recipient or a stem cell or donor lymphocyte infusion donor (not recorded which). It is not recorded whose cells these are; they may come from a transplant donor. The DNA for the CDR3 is TGTGCCAGCTCCCTAGGACAGGTCCGCCTTAATGAAAAACTGTTTTTT. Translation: CASSLGQVRLNEKLFF.